This passage covers 13 T cell receptor beta chains from one sample sequenced in a study of technical replicates of blood from a few donors (dated by TCRdb to the late 2010s). The library was prepared using the immunoSEQ multiplex PCR assay. The source is immuneACCESS, and TCRdb retained only in-frame sequences with V and J called. Part of the clones is not carried over; for the studies checked, unresolved V genes explain less than half of this, and the remainder is unexplained. Here the sample has 70,000 to 85,000 clones; 80% to 95% occur a single time. The ten biggest clones cover about 0.43% of the sample. Sequencing input: T cells isolated from PBMCs. The receptors originated from a human donor in good health.

The rearrangement uses TRBV28 and TRBJ2-3, with D unresolved. Germline V lookup: CDR1 MDHEN, CDR2 SYDVKM. V was pared by 3 bases and J by 1 base, with 11 bases between. This CDR3 comprises 15 residues. The CDR3 region is CASSFINPGTDTQYF. The CDR3, as DNA: TGTGCCAGCAGTTTTATAAACCCAGGCACAGATACGCAGTATTTT. Looking up the rest from reference TRBV28 and TRBJ2-3 gives the full variable domain: DVKVTQSSRYLVKRTGEKVFLECVQDMDHENMFWYRQDPGLGLRLIYFSYDVKMKEKGDIPEGYSVSREKKERFSLILESASTNQTSMYLCASSFINPGTDTQYFGPGTRLTVL.

The chain uses TRBV9 and TRBJ2-2, with TRBD2 matching 7 bases. CDR1 and CDR2 from the germline V gene are SGDLS and YYNGEE. The CDR3 covers 16 residues. The ends lost 0 bases at V and 4 bases at J; junction bases unmatched: 6. The CDR3 loop is CASSVGSGRSTGELFF. In DNA form, the CDR3 reads TGTGCCAGCAGCGTAGGTTCCGGGAGGAGCACCGGGGAGCTGTTTTTT.

The genes are TRBV28 and TRBJ1-5; no clear D gene. Germline CDR1 is MDHEN and CDR2 is SYDVKM. The CDR3 covers 12 residues. Trimming removed 3 bases from V and 7 bases from J, with 7 bases in between. CDR3 nucleotides: TGTGCCAGCAGTTTCGGCGGCCAGCCCCAGCATTTT. It yields the protein CASSFGGQPQHF.

The chain carries TRBV6-6 and TRBJ1-5, with 10 nucleotides matching TRBD1. CDR1 is MNHNY, CDR2 SVGAGI, per germline (reference sequence). With 7 bases clipped from V and 2 bases from J, the junction kept 5 bases outside the gene matches. This CDR3 region has 15 residues. The CDR3 sequence is CASTGTGVGNQPQHF. The CDR3 region has the DNA TGTGCCAGCACGGGGACAGGGGTTGGCAATCAGCCCCAGCATTTT.

CDR3: CASGTGGAGNTIYF. CDR3 nucleotides: TGTGCCAGCGGAACAGGGGGCGCTGGAAACACCATATATTTT. This chain joins TRBV7-3 and TRBJ1-3, with 9 bases aligning to TRBD1. This CDR3 is 14 amino acids long. The V segment lost 8 bases and the J segment 2 bases; nucleotides outside the gene matches: 4. Germline V gene data show CDR1 as SGHTA and CDR2 as FQGTGA.

The CDR3 coding sequence is TGTGCCAGCAGCTGGACTAGCGGGAGCACAGATACGCAGTATTTT. Translated, it gives CASSWTSGSTDTQYF. This chain connects TRBV7-9 to TRBJ2-3; 11 positions agree with TRBD2. The junction had 0 bases not matched to a gene; V was cut back by 4 bases and J by 0 bases. CDR3 length: 15 amino acids. Germline V gene lookup returns CDR1 SEHNR and CDR2 FQNEAQ (reference sequence).

This rearrangement joins TRBV30 to TRBJ2-7; D call uncertain. V was cut by 0 bases and J by 0 bases, with 12 bases left in between. CDR1 and CDR2 from the germline V gene are GTSNPN and SVGIG (reference sequence). The CDR3 spans 15 residues. The CDR3 DNA reads as TGTGCCTGGAGTGTAATCGCAGGATACTCCTACGAGCAGTACTTC. Translated, it gives CAWSVIAGYSYEQYF.

This clone turned up a few times. V is TRBV5-6 and J is TRBJ2-7, with D maybe TRBD2 (6 bases). Germline V gene lookup returns CDR1 SGHDT and CDR2 YYEEEE. V shed 1 base and J shed 3 bases, with 11 bases lying between them. This CDR3 comprises 14 residues. CDR3 in amino acids: CASSLSTSFYEQYF. The CDR3 DNA is TGTGCCAGCAGCTTGTCTACTAGCTTCTACGAGCAGTACTTC.

V usage is TRBV2 and J usage is TRBJ1-2; possibly TRBD1 for D (6 bases). The length of the CDR3 is 15 residues. The V gene lost 2 bases and the J gene lost 5 bases, with 15 bases spanning the gap. Germline lookup yields CDR1 SNHLY and CDR2 FYNNEI. This CDR3 is CASSERQGTIYGYTF. CDR3 nucleotides: TGTGCCAGCAGTGAACGGCAGGGGACCATTTATGGCTACACCTTC.

J is TRBJ2-3 and V is TRBV2, with 9 bases identical to TRBD1. J lost 7 bases, V lost 3 bases, and 5 bases had no gene match. The CDR3 is 14 residues long. Germline CDR1 and CDR2: SNHLY and FYNNEI. CDR3 protein: CASSEWDRDNTQYF. The CDR3 DNA follows: TGTGCCAGCAGTGAGTGGGACAGGGACAATACGCAGTATTTT.

This chain uses TRBV5-6 with TRBJ2-5; TRBD1 agrees at 12 bases. The germline CDR1 and CDR2 sequences are SGHDT and YYEEEE. V was pared by 7 bases and J by 5 bases, with 6 bases of the junction left unmatched. This CDR3 is built from 14 residues. The CDR3: CASGGTGGWETQYF. CDR3 bases: TGTGCCAGCGGCGGGACAGGGGGCTGGGAGACCCAGTACTTC.

The V gene is TRBV10-3, the J gene TRBJ1-5; 7 nucleotides line up with TRBD1. V shed 11 bases, J shed 4 bases, and the junction held 5 bases outside the gene matches. CDR3 length: 12 amino acids. The V gene's germline CDR1 is ENHRY and CDR2 SYGVKD. The CDR3 nucleotides read TGTGCCGCAGGGACAGAAAATCAGCCCCAGCATTTT. It encodes CAAGTENQPQHF.

The chain joins TRBV5-1 to TRBJ1-4; TRBD1 is a possible D gene (5 bases). Germline V gives CDR1 SGHRS, CDR2 YFSETQ. This CDR3 is built from 15 residues. Trimming cost V 0 bases and J 8 bases, with 14 bases left between them. CDR3 protein: CASSLDAGREEKLFF. DNA of the CDR3: TGCGCCAGCAGCTTGGATGCAGGGAGGGAGGAAAAACTGTTTTTT.